This TCR beta chain was captured in a study of blood T cell repertoires in COVID-19. Study-level information: In each case, the material was cDNA or gDNA derived from T cells, B-cell-depleted T cells, or PBMCs.

TCRdb keeps only in-frame clones here, not all; method: immunoSEQ multiplex PCR. The table includes roughly 70,000 clones, approximately 80% detected once. Germline V gene sequence: CDR1 SEHNR, CDR2 FQNEAQ (reference sequence). The length of the CDR3 is 16 residues. As regards this clone: The junction differs from germline at one of its ends, possibly a read error.

This chain connects TRBV7-9 to TRBJ2-3; perhaps TRBD2 as D (6 bases). Sequenced material: peripheral blood. This clonotype originated in a man in his 60s with COVID-19, enrolled during active disease. The DNA for the CDR3 is TGTGCCAGCACCTTACCCCGGGACTCACACACAGATACGCAGTATTTT. Residues: CASTLPRDSHTDTQYF.